The next 9 T cell receptor beta chains were all read from a single sample in a study of blood T cell repertoires in COVID-19. Assay used: immunoSEQ multiplex PCR; TCRdb lists only in-frame clones, some missing. The sample holds roughly 180,000 clones, around 88% seen once. Sequenced input: peripheral blood. The receptors were gathered from a woman in her twenties or thirties with acute or convalescent COVID-19.

The chain couples TRBV5-1 to TRBJ2-7; 10 positions match TRBD2. V lost 4 bases to trimming and J lost 0 bases; unmatched junction nucleotides: 4. CDR3 length: 15 residues. Germline V lookup: CDR1 SGHRS, CDR2 YFSETQ. This CDR3 is CASSTGTSVSYEQYF. CDR3 in DNA: TGCGCCAGCAGCACCGGGACTAGCGTCTCCTACGAGCAGTACTTC. Based on the CDR3 plus reference TRBV5-1 and TRBJ2-7, the full variable domain is KAGVTQTPRYLIKTRGQQVTLSCSPISGHRSVSWYQQTPGQGLQFLFEYFSETQRNKGNFPGRFSGRQFSNSRSEMNVSTLELGDSALYLCASSTGTSVSYEQYFGPGTRLTVT.

The CDR3 spells CASSSTGMGYGYTF. CDR3 coding DNA: TGTGCCAGTAGTTCAACAGGGATGGGCTATGGCTACACCTTC. The chain carries TRBV19 and TRBJ1-2; TRBD1 might be the D (6 bases). The CDR3 is 14 amino acids. Trimming took off 5 bases at V and 4 bases at J, with 14 bases between the two ends. Germline V lookup: CDR1 LNHDA, CDR2 SQIVND (reference sequence). The variable domain in full, with the rest retrieved from reference TRBV19 and TRBJ1-2, is DGGITQSPKYLFRKEGQNVTLSCEQNLNHDAMYWYRQDPGQGLRLIYYSQIVNDFQKGDIAEGYSVSREKKESFPLTVTSAQKNPTAFYLCASSSTGMGYGYTFGSGTRLTVV.

This chain connects TRBV19 to TRBJ1-1; 9 bases line up with TRBD1. Germline V lookup: CDR1 LNHDA, CDR2 SQIVND (reference sequence). This CDR3 comprises 14 residues. Trimming at V came to 3 bases and at J to 7 bases, leaving 6 bases not matched to a gene. DNA for the CDR3: TGTGCCAGTAGTATGAACAGGGGGCGGGGTGAAGCTTTCTTT. As protein: CASSMNRGRGEAFF.

The rearrangement uses TRBV23-1 and TRBJ2-7; no clear D gene. Being an ORF, TRBV23-1 has a function that is uncertain. This CDR3 spans 15 amino acids. Trimming removed 0 bases at V and 4 bases at J, with 13 bases between. CDR3 protein: CASSQSFYYLYEQYF. CDR3 sequence (DNA): TGCGCCAGCAGTCAATCGTTCTACTATCTATACGAGCAGTACTTC.

This chain connects TRBV5-1 to TRBJ2-3, with D tentatively TRBD2 (5 bases). The CDR3 extends over 14 amino acids. CDR1 is SGHRS and CDR2 is YFSETQ in the germline V gene. Deletions cut 2 bases from V and 2 bases from J, with 9 bases between. The CDR3 nucleotides are TGCGCCAGCAGCTTTGAGCTAGCCACAGATACGCAGTATTTT. Residues: CASSFELATDTQYF.

This clone was detected only a few times. The chain recombines TRBV28 with TRBJ1-1, with 9 positions matching TRBD1. This CDR3 contains 14 residues. V gave up 7 bases and J gave up 4 bases; unmatched junction bases: 7. Germline values: CDR1 MDHEN, CDR2 SYDVKM. CDR3 region: CASTPGQGGTEAFF. The CDR3 DNA reads as TGTGCCAGCACCCCGGGACAGGGAGGCACTGAAGCTTTCTTT.

The V call is TRBV29-1, the J call TRBJ2-5; 8 positions agree with TRBD1. Trimming cost V 5 bases and J 5 bases; bases outside gene matches: 7. Germline V gene sequence: CDR1 SQVTM, CDR2 ANQGSEA. The CDR3 covers 13 residues. Here the CDR3 reads CSVPAGGLETQYF. The CDR3 region has the DNA TGCAGCGTTCCGGCAGGGGGCCTTGAGACCCAGTACTTC.

The chain combines TRBV28 with TRBJ2-7, with 7 bases aligning to TRBD1. The CDR3 has 17 residues. Per germline, CDR1 MDHEN and CDR2 SYDVKM. V gave up 6 bases and J gave up 3 bases; unmatched junction bases: 17. The DNA of the CDR3 is TGTGCCAGCAGGATGACCGGGACAGCTATTTCGGGCTACGAGCAGTACTTC. Residues: CASRMTGTAISGYEQYF.

The rearrangement uses TRBV30 and TRBJ2-5; no clear D. Germline V lookup: CDR1 GTSNPN, CDR2 SVGIG (reference sequence). CDR3 length: 12 amino acids. Trimming shortened V by 0 bases and J by 4 bases, and 6 bases separated the two germline ends. The CDR3 region has the DNA TGTGCCTGGAGTGTTCCCCTAGAGACCCAGTACTTC. This codes for CAWSVPLETQYF.